Following are 2 T cell receptor beta chains from one sample sequenced in a study of regulatory T cells in long-lasting Graves disease. Combining iRepertoire HTBI primers with Arm-PCR of CDR3 regions, the authors built TCR beta libraries. TCRdb passed the multiplex PCR reads through MiXCR, listing each CDR3 protein once. This sample has 580,000 or so distinct CDR3 sequences; approximately 16% occur once, and the top ten carry approximately 12%. Regarding time point: newly diagnosed GD, antithyroid drugs for less than 3 months. The TCR library was made from RNA extracted from PBMCs. This sample also belongs to another study, concerning T cells in Graves' hyperthyroidism and ophthalmopathy.

This sample comprised peripheral blood mononuclear cells (PBMCs), obtained at new diagnosis, from a patient treated with antithyroid drugs. These receptors were collected from a man between 18 and 29 years old with Graves disease.

This clonotype has only a few counts. V and J are TRBV20-1 and TRBJ2-7, with a possible D match to TRBD1 (5 bases). The V gene's germline CDR1 is DFQATT and CDR2 SNEGSKA (reference sequence). The V and J ends lost 4 bases and 0 bases respectively, with 19 bases between them. The CDR3 extends over 16 amino acids. CDR3 in DNA: TGCAGTGCTAATAGTAGATCAAGGGGCCTCTCCTACGAGCAGTACTTC. It encodes CSANSRSRGLSYEQYF.

The chain recombines TRBV19 with TRBJ1-1; D possibly corresponds to TRBD1 (5 bases). Germline CDR1 is LNHDA and CDR2 is SQIVND (reference sequence). CDR3 length: 16 amino acids. V lost 7 bases, J lost 0 bases, and 18 bases lay in between. The CDR3 here is CASNPNQGLVNTEAFF. DNA for the CDR3: TGTGCCAGTAACCCTAATCAGGGACTCGTGAACACTGAAGCTTTCTTT. The entire variable domain, with the rest obtained from reference TRBV19 and TRBJ1-1, is as follows: DGGITQSPKYLFRKEGQNVTLSCEQNLNHDAMYWYRQDPGQGLRLIYYSQIVNDFQKGDIAEGYSVSREKKESFPLTVTSAQKNPTAFYLCASNPNQGLVNTEAFFGQGTRLTVV.